This T cell receptor (beta chain) stems from a study of response to subunit inactivated influenza vaccine. Broader study findings: T cells newly recruited by each seasonal influenza vaccination are few, the authors suggested.

The table lists this clonotype with many counts. Antigen unknown. TCRdb analysed the RT-PCR reads with MiXCR anew, one entry per CDR3 protein. Of around 180,000 distinct CDR3 sequences in the sample, around 9.2% were seen once. After removal of 7 bases from V and 1 base from J, the junction contained 4 bases not matched to a gene. CDR3 length equals 14 residues. The germline gives CDR1 ENHRY, CDR2 SYGVKD. Sequenced material: non-naive T cells sorted from PBMCs, taken on the day of vaccination. The chain combines TRBV10-3 with TRBJ1-1; 9 nucleotides agree with TRBD1. The TCR comes from a man in his fifties who received an inactivated influenza vaccine. The CDR3 spells CAITGTGRNTEAFF. DNA of the CDR3: TGTGCCATCACCGGGACAGGGAGGAACACTGAAGCTTTCTTT.